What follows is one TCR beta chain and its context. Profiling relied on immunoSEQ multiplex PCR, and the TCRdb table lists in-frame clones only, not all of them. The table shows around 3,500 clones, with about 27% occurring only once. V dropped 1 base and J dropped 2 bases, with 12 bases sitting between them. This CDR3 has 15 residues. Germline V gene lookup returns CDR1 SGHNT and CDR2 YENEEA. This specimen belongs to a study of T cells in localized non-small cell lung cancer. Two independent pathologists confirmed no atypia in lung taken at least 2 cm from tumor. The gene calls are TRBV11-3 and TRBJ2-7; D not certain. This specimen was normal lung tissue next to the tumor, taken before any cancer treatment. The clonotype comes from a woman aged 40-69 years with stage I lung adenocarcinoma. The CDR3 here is CASSLVARSPYEQYF. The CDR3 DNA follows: TGTGCCAGCAGCTTAGTGGCGCGGTCCCCCTACGAGCAGTACTTC.